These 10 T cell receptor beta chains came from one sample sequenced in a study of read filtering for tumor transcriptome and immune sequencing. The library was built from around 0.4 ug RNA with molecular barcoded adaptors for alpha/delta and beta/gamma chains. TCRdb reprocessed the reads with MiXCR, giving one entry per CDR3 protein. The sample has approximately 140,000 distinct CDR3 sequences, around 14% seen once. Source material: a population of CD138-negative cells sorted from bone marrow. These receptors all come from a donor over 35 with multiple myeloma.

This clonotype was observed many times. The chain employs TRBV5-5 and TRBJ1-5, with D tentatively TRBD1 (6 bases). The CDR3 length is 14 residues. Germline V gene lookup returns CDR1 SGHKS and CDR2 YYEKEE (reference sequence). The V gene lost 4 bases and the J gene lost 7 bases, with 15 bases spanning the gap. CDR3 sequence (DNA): TGTGCCAGCAGCCCGGGGGGCGTTCGGCAGCCCCAGCATTTT. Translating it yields CASSPGGVRQPQHF.

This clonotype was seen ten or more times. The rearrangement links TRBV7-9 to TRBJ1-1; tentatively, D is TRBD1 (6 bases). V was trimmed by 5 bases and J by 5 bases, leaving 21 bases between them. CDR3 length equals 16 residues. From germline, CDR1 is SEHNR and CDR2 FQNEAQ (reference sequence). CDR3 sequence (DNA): TGTGCCAGCAGCGACCCCTCCGGGGGGCGCGGGACTGAAGCTTTCTTT. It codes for CASSDPSGGRGTEAFF.

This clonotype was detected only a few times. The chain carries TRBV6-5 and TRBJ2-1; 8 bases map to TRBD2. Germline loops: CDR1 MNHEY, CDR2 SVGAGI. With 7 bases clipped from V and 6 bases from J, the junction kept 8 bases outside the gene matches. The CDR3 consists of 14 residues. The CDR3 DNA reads TGTGCCAGCACCCAGCGGGGGCCCTTCAATGAGCAGTTCTTC. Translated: CASTQRGPFNEQFF.

The CDR3, as DNA: TGTGCCAGCAGCCCCTTCGGGCGTCTGTTGAACACCGGGGAGCTGTTTTTT. As protein: CASSPFGRLLNTGELFF. The J gene is TRBJ2-2, the V gene TRBV9; D is uncertain. CDR3 length equals 17 residues. V shed 4 bases and J shed 1 base, with 17 bases lying between them. Germline values: CDR1 SGDLS, CDR2 YYNGEE.

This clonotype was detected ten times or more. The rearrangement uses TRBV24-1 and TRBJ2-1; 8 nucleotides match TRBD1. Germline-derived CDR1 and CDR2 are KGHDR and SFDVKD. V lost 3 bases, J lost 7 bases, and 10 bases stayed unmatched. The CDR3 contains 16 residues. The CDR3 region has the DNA TGTGCCACCAGTGATAGCGGACAGGGTGACCGGAATGAGCAGTTCTTC. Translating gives CATSDSGQGDRNEQFF.

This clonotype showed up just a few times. CDR3 loop: CASRRTNAYEQYF. DNA for the CDR3: TGTGCCAGCAGACGGACTAACGCCTACGAGCAGTACTTC. The V and J genes are TRBV3-1 and TRBJ2-7; D might be TRBD2 (6 bases). CDR3 length: 13 residues. V was shortened by 6 bases and J by 2 bases, with 11 bases between the two germline ends. CDR1 LGHDT and CDR2 YNNKEL come from the germline V gene (reference sequence).

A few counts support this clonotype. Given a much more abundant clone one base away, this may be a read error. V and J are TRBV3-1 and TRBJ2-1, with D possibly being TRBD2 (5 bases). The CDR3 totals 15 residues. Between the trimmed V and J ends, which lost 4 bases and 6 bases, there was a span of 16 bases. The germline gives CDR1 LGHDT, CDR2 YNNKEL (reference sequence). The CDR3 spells CASSPAPEEVNEQFF. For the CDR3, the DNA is TGTGCCAGCAGCCCCGCTCCGGAGGAGGTCAATGAGCAGTTCTTC.

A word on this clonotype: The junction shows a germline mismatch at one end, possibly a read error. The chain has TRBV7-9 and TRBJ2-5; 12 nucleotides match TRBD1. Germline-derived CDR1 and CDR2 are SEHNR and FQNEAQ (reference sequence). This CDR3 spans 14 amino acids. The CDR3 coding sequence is TGTGCCGGCAGCTGGGGACAGGGGGCTGAGACCCAGTACTTC. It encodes CAGSWGQGAETQYF.

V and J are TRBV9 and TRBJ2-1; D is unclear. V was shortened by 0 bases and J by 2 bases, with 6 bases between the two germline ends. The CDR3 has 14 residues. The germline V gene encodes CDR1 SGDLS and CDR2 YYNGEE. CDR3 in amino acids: CASSVVPTYNEQFF. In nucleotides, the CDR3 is TGTGCCAGCAGCGTAGTACCCACCTACAATGAGCAGTTCTTC.

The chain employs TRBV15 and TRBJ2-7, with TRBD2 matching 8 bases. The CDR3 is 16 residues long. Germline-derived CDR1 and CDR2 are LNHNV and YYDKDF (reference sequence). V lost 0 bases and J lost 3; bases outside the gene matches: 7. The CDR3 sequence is CATSRERAGVIYEQYF. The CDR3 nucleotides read TGTGCCACCAGCAGAGAAAGAGCGGGAGTGATCTACGAGCAGTACTTC.